The T cell receptor beta chain under discussion was sequenced for a study of blood T cell repertoires in COVID-19. Study at large: Some COVID-19 samples were acute and others convalescent; all came from the United States, Italy and Spain.

In Cohort 3, a recovered donor had either two negative PCRs, clearance, or symptom resolution. In the case of this clone: The same CDR3 can be traced to other DNA sequences in this sample.

Data came from immunoSEQ multiplex PCR; TCRdb stores just in-frame clones and leaves some out. The sample yields 200,000 to 250,000 clones, approximately 90% seen once. Sequencing was done on a sample of PBMCs or T cells enriched from blood (not recorded which). The receptor was derived from a man aged 25 to 40 who had recovered from COVID-19.

CDR3 DNA sequence: TGTGCCAGTAGTAACAGGGGGCTGAACACTGAAGCTTTCTTT. It is translated as CASSNRGLNTEAFF. The chain has TRBV19 and TRBJ1-1; 9 bases match TRBD1. With V trimmed by 4 bases and J by 0 bases, 0 bases remained unmatched. The length of the CDR3 is 14 residues. Germline V gives CDR1 LNHDA, CDR2 SQIVND (reference sequence).